This T cell receptor beta chain was sequenced in a study of T cells in Graves' hyperthyroidism and ophthalmopathy. Overall study results and limits: Ophthalmopathy was identified by the model a median roughly six months ahead of onset. Appearing also in blood were most of the thyroid clonotypes expanded above 0.001.

TCR beta CDR3 regions were amplified from RNA transcripts. In the first-round RT-PCR of the TCR CDR3, the HTBI primer set was used. TCRdb analysed the multiplex PCR reads with MiXCR anew, one entry per CDR3 protein. The sample records hundreds of thousands of distinct CDR3 sequences, less than 25% being singletons. Germline V gives CDR1 SGHTA, CDR2 FQGNSA. The V and J ends lost 5 bases and 9 bases, in that order; junction bases with no gene match: 9. The CDR3 sequence is 14 residues long. Inclusion characteristics of ophthalmopathy patients comprised a Clinical Activity Score of at least 3, a NOSPECS grade of at least 4, and duration under 3 months. Diagnosing involved the use of clinical symptoms, serum thyroxine and TRAb, thyroid ultrasound and orbital computed tomography. The table lists this clonotype with a few counts. Antigen unknown.

The J gene is TRBJ2-4, the V gene TRBV7-2; 8 bases map to TRBD2. The sample comprised blood. The receptor was isolated from a woman under 40 with Graves' ophthalmopathy. As DNA, the CDR3 is TGTGCCAGCAGCCATAGCGGGACCCGGAGCATTCAGTACTTC. Translated: CASSHSGTRSIQYF.